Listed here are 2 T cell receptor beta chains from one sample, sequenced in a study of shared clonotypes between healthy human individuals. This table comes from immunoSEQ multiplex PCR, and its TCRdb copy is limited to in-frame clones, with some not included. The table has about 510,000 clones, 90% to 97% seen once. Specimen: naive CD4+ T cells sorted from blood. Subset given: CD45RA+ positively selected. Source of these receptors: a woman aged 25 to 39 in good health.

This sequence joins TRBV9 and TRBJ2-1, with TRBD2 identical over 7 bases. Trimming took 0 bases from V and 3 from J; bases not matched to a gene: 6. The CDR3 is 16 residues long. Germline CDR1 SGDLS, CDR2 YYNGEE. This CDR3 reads CASSVEGGRGYNEQFF. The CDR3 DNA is TGTGCCAGCAGCGTAGAAGGTGGGAGGGGCTACAATGAGCAGTTCTTC.

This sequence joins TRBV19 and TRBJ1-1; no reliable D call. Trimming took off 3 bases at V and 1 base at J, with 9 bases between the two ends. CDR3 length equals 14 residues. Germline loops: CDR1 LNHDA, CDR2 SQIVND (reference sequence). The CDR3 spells CASSIRRGNTEAFF. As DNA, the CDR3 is TGTGCCAGTAGTATTAGACGAGGGAACACTGAAGCTTTCTTT. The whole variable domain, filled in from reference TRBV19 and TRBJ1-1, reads DGGITQSPKYLFRKEGQNVTLSCEQNLNHDAMYWYRQDPGQGLRLIYYSQIVNDFQKGDIAEGYSVSREKKESFPLTVTSAQKNPTAFYLCASSIRRGNTEAFFGQGTRLTVV.